The clone carrying this T cell receptor beta chain has a single count. The source of the sample is a study of blood T cell repertoires in COVID-19. Study information: Acute and convalescent COVID-19 samples came from the United States, Italy and Spain. T cells, B-cell-depleted T cells, or PBMCs provided the cDNA or gDNA that served as material.

During active infection, Seattle patients enrolled and were then monitored through disease. After removal of 2 bases from V and 3 bases from J, the junction contained 5 bases not matched to a gene. The CDR3 runs 16 residues. Germline CDR1 reads SGDLS; CDR2 reads YYNGEE. Methods used by the authors: Amplification of reference gene primers was used by the study to estimate nucleated cell counts. TCRdb's copy holds only in-frame clones and misses some; the assay was immunoSEQ multiplex PCR. D and trimming come from the DNA, and the V and J calls and clone size come from that table. The data hold some 260,000 clones, with 88% observed a single time.

The receptor was isolated from a woman in her 30s with COVID-19, enrolled during active disease. Source material: peripheral blood. J is TRBJ2-3 and V is TRBV9, with 11 bases lining up with TRBD2. Here the CDR3 DNA reads TGTGCCAGCAGCGTCTATAGCGGGGGGGCGACAGATACGCAGTATTTT. Translated, it gives CASSVYSGGATDTQYF. The full variable domain, with the rest looked up from reference TRBV9 and TRBJ2-3, is DSGVTQTPKHLITATGQRVTLRCSPRSGDLSVYWYQQSLDQGLQFLIQYYNGEERAKGNILERFSAQQFPDLHSELNLSSLELGDSALYFCASSVYSGGATDTQYFGPGTRLTVL.